This T cell receptor (beta chain) originates from a study of blood T cell repertoires in COVID-19. About the study: Sources were T cells, B-cell-depleted T cells, or PBMCs; the material itself was cDNA or gDNA.

This table comes from immunoSEQ multiplex PCR, and its TCRdb copy is limited to in-frame clones, with some not included. The table has 50,000 to 60,000 clones, about 81% seen once. Trimming took 5 bases from V and 3 from J, leaving 5 bases between them. The CDR3 has 11 residues. This clone was found once. Seattle patients were enrolled while actively infected and followed longitudinally. This clonotype originated in a woman older than 75 with COVID-19, enrolled during active disease. Specimen: peripheral blood. The chain is built from TRBV12-3 or TRBV12-4 and TRBJ2-7; unclear D gene. In DNA, the CDR3 is TGTGCCAGCAGTGAGTACTACGAGCAGTACTTC. This codes for CASSEYYEQYF.